This TCR beta chain originates from a study of cytomegalovirus exposure and HLA in healthy donors (dated by TCRdb to the late 2010s). About the investigation overall: An earlier analysis of approximately 600 of the donors reported about 290 Gb of sequence data and 100 million to 140 million unique TCR beta sequences from about 179 million T cells. On average, over 200,000 unique TCR beta nucleotide sequences were sequenced per donor among 300 to 500 genotyped donors of the cohort, with 15% to 20% of those sequences being non-productive. Using immunosequencing, the study profiled T cell repertoires from 500 to 800 subjects and related those repertoires to cytomegalovirus serostatus. Donor age, sex, ethnicity and CMV serostatus were compiled alongside the repertoire data. Rather than drawing on any new phenotypic data, the later analysis identified candidate immune exposures from TCR beta sequences and the way those sequences occurred across donors. Both class I and class II loci were covered by HLA typing, at four-digit resolution. The aim of the study was to test whether cataloging public T cell receptors could identify signatures of past pathogen exposure. To predict cytomegalovirus infection status, the study brought together high-throughput TCR immunosequencing, statistical association of individual TCRs with disease status, and machine learning. The number of typed donors differed by locus: roughly 620-630 for A, B, C, DRB1 and DQB1; about 520 for DQA1; around 580 for DPA1; and approximately 450 for DPB1. To study patterns of TCR occurrence, a later analysis re-analyzed previously published TCR beta repertoires from 500 to 850 donors and added high-resolution HLA genotyping. Every discovery cohort repertoire had been produced on one sequencing platform. A later genetic analysis used genome-wide SNP genotypes for about 60% of the roughly 700 donors, treating that subset as a discovery cohort. A separate validation cohort of roughly 130 different subjects was used in addition to the roughly 700-subject first cohort. About five DR-DQ haplotypes were treated as single units for association and clustering because of strong linkage in the cohort. Of the roughly 400 genotyped donors, 65% to 90% fell in the genetic ancestry cluster associated with self-reported Caucasian donors. To decide whether each TCR beta V gene segment behaved as functional or pseudogenic, an earlier analysis of some 580 of the donors relied on high-throughput TCR beta sequencing. An early release covering roughly 640 HLA-typed donors comprised approximately 290 gigabases of sequencing data and 85 million or so unique TCR sequences.

The cohort consisted of hundreds of healthy bone marrow donors. At the time of sampling, every cohort member was nominally healthy, though immune exposures that went unrecorded were likely present. The donor was CMV seropositive and belonged to the group of 250 to 350 seropositive cohort members. A peripheral blood sample was collected from each donor, and TCR beta sequencing was performed on peripheral blood mononuclear cells. Genomic DNA was extracted from the blood cell samples with the Qiagen DNeasy Blood Extraction Kit. What the work shows at the level of the full study, not this receptor alone: A further reported finding was that TCR beta sequences accurately predicted the HLA-A and HLA-B alleles for most subjects in the first cohort. A later analysis found that most CMV-associated TCR beta chains appeared HLA-restricted, with HLA associations seemingly driven largely by CMV exposure. Because some donors lacked HLA typing at each locus, the association tests relied only on the typed subset. A later analysis found that TCR association rates varied across HLA loci, with DRB1 alleles showing the most associated TCRs and HLA-C alleles the fewest. A total of 164 TCR beta chains were listed by the study as associated with cytomegalovirus. A later genetic analysis reported fewer N-insertions in productive TCRs among donors in an Asian-associated ancestry cluster than the roughly 700-donor mean. Broadly in line with IMGT annotations, most TCR beta V segments showed up in productive rearrangements about 90% or about 30% of the time in an earlier analysis of several hundred of the donors. Because counts were too low, around 17 rarely observed V segments, including chromosome 9 orphons, were left out of the earlier analysis of 500 to 650 of the donors. When HLA alleles, especially DR and DQ, strongly co-occurred, TCR associations were difficult to assign to individual alleles. Most TCR sequences were seen in very few donors, while some public TCRs were found in many individuals. The classifier was reported to diagnose cytomegalovirus status with high specificity and sensitivity in both the original and validation cohorts. Specific HLA alleles were associated with 15,000 to 20,000 TCR beta sequences at a false discovery rate of 0.05 in a later analysis. CMV serostatus was the only immune exposure information available for the cohort. This cohort had only TCR beta chains sequenced, and the lack of alpha or paired-chain data limited which features could be detected. A cluster of highly shared sequence variants was judged likely to be a technical artifact of the sequencing pipeline. Presence/absence analyses assumed roughly uniform sequencing depth across donors, an assumption that may not hold. The 87-base-pair reads could not distinguish some IMGT-functional V segments, including TRBV6-2 and TRBV6-3, so those segments were excluded. In a later analysis, HLA-associated TCR beta chains showed more clonal expansion and lower generation probabilities than non-associated chains that were equally common. An association between a missense DCLRE1C variant and V-gene and J-gene trimming of TCR beta chains was found in a later genetic analysis and replicated in an independent cohort. The authors suggested that the approach could potentially be generalized to other disease states and immunological phenotypes. In a later analysis, several top co-occurrence clusters were reported to appear linked to parvovirus B19, influenza, CMV and Epstein-Barr virus. Linkage disequilibrium might explain the correlated functional status among segregating V segments, but an unknown experimental factor could not be ruled out. In vitro tests confirmed that a few of the cytomegalovirus-associated TCR beta chains recognize cytomegalovirus antigens.

Concerning this clone itself: The specificity of this receptor is unknown. Base qualities are not recorded, but no much larger clone differs from it by a single base.

Library generation was performed with the immunoSEQ multiplex PCR assay. For the multiplex PCR, a mixture combining 60 forward primers for TCR Vbeta segments and 13 reverse primers for TCR Jbeta segments was used. Amplification of the CDR3 region of rearranged TCR beta genes was performed with a multiplex PCR assay on genomic DNA. The amplified TCR beta libraries were sequenced on the Illumina HiSeq System as 87-base-pair reads. The authors' pipeline ran thus. Across the 640 or so repertoires, a later analysis counted some 80 million unique TCR beta chains, roughly 11 million of which were shared by at least two donors. A nearest-neighbor algorithm error-corrected the raw reads and collapsed the reads into unique sequences, merging closely related sequences to remove PCR and sequencing errors. CDR3 sequences were aligned to IMGT reference sequences to assign V, D and J gene segments. For a sequence to be retained, at least a six-nucleotide match to both a V gene segment and a J gene segment was required. Rearrangements were called productive when the CDR3 lacked stop codons and stayed in frame with V and J; all others were non-productive. CDR3 was defined according to IMGT convention as the region running from the second conserved V-encoded cysteine to the conserved J-encoded phenylalanine. Sequences without an unambiguous match to a single V gene segment were excluded from the earlier analysis of 450 to 650 of the donors. In an earlier analysis of 450 to 700 of the donors, V segments were called functional above 56.7% productive rearrangements and were called segregating when the between-donor standard deviation exceeded 5%. A statistical classification framework was developed to diagnose cytomegalovirus status using the catalog of TCR beta chain sequences. In a later analysis, V and J genes were assigned by comparing TCR nucleotide sequences against IMGT/GENE-DB human TR gene sequences. In a later analysis, CDR3 sequences and most-parsimonious VDJ recombination scenarios were assigned using the TCRdist pipeline. In a later analysis, each TCR beta chain was defined by its CDR3 amino acid sequence together with its V-gene family, and reads without a unique V-gene family were excluded. As a way to deal with suspected cross-contamination and a sequencing artifact, a later analysis dropped under 600 nucleotide sequences that were highly shared and had low generation probability. A later analysis calculated a clonal expansion index for each public chain from normalized within-repertoire ranks of inferred template counts. In a later analysis, generation probabilities were computed using a VDJ recombination model fitted to out-of-frame rearrangements, and the results were checked against IGoR. In a later analysis, TCR-TCR, TCR-HLA and TCR-CMV co-occurrence was scored with hypergeometric tests, and a repertoire-size bias correction was applied to TCR pairs. To estimate false discovery rates, a later analysis permuted the HLA or CMV assignments 20 times. In a later analysis, co-occurring TCRs were grouped using DBSCAN, with TCRdist sequence similarity added in when clustering inside HLA-allele-positive subsets. Repertoires with fewer than 30,000 or more than 120,000 public chains were left out of co-occurrence clustering, as were five repertoires with anomalous nucleotide sharing. This immuneACCESS table, as held by TCRdb, lists in-frame sequences with V and J called but not all clones. Of the missing ones, under half trace to an unresolved V gene in checked studies; the others have no known cause. V and J calls and clone size are those listed in that table; D and trimming were worked out from the DNA. The sample profile shows 170,000 or so clones; 75% to 90% of them were found once. The ten largest clonotypes hold more than 5.5% of the sample.

The V end loses 0 bases and the J end loses 6 bases, and a stretch of 8 bases separates them. According to the germline V gene, CDR1 reads KGHSH and CDR2 reads LQKENI. There are 14 amino acids in the CDR3, from cysteine to phenylalanine inclusive. Solely the CDR3 DNA is kept, with 42 bases framed from the first base. The chain was built from TRBV18 and TRBJ1-4, with a weak D call of TRBD1 (5 bases match). The specimen was PBMCs. The TCR comes from a man aged 30 to 45 in good health and CMV-seropositive. The CDR3 here reads CASSPPIRDEKLFF. The DNA sequence reads TGTGCCAGCTCACCACCGATCAGGGATGAAAAACTGTTTTTT. With the rest looked up from the reference TRBV18 and TRBJ1-4 genes rather than sequenced, the full variable domain is NAGVMQNPRHLVRRRGQEARLRCSPMKGHSHVYWYRQLPEEGLKFMVYLQKENIIDESGMPKERFSAEFPKEGPSILRIQQVVRGDSAAYFCASSPPIRDEKLFFGSGTQLSVL.